One sample yielded the 32 T cell receptor beta chains listed below, sequenced in a study of regulatory T cells in long-lasting Graves disease. The time point here: newly diagnosed GD, antithyroid drugs for less than 3 months. Scientists built the TCR library using RNA that was extracted from PBMCs. Building of the TCR beta libraries involved iRepertoire HTBI primers and Arm-PCR of CDR3 regions. TCRdb processed the multiplex PCR reads anew with MiXCR; each CDR3 protein has one entry. The data contain about 220,000 distinct CDR3 sequences, roughly 20% of them singletons. A further study also used this sample, focusing on T cells in Graves' hyperthyroidism and ophthalmopathy.

The sequencing used peripheral blood mononuclear cells (PBMCs), collected at new diagnosis, from a patient treated with antithyroid drugs. These receptors all come from a woman aged 25 to 45 with Graves disease.

This clonotype was observed many times. The chain uses TRBV2 and TRBJ1-6; possible D gene TRBD1, 5 bases. Trimming pared 0 bases from V and 9 bases from J, leaving 12 bases between. The CDR3 has 15 residues. The germline V gene encodes CDR1 SNHLY and CDR2 FYNNEI. CDR3 residues: CASSEARFGTSPLHF. The CDR3, as DNA: TGTGCCAGCAGTGAAGCGCGGTTTGGGACTTCACCCCTCCACTTT.

CDR3 loop: CASSQRQAAGLKFF. The CDR3 DNA is TGCGCCAGCAGCCAGAGACAGGCCGCCGGCCTCAAGTTCTTC. This rearrangement joins TRBV4-1 to TRBJ2-1; maybe TRBD1 (6 bases). V was pared by 3 bases and J by 14 bases, with 20 bases between. The length of the CDR3 is 14 residues. The germline CDR1 and CDR2 sequences are MGHRA and YSYEKL.

This clonotype was seen at least ten times. CDR3 DNA: TGTGCCAGCAGCTTAGGAACGAACACTGAAGCTTTCTTT. Its translation is CASSLGTNTEAFF. The chain carries TRBV11-2 and TRBJ1-1; D gene unclear. The CDR3 sequence is 13 residues long. V dropped 1 base and J dropped 1 base, with 4 bases sitting between them. Germline V CDR1 and CDR2: SGHAT, FQNNGV.

The rearrangement links TRBV9 to TRBJ2-1; either TRBD1 or TRBD2 may fit D (5 bases each). This CDR3 has 16 residues. V lost 3 bases, J lost 2 bases, and 15 bases lay in between. Germline CDR1 and CDR2: SGDLS and YYNGEE. The CDR3: CASSENPGPTYNEQFF. CDR3 coding DNA: TGTGCCAGCAGCGAAAATCCGGGACCGACCTACAATGAGCAGTTCTTC.

The J gene is TRBJ1-5, the V gene TRBV11-2; D possibly corresponds to TRBD1 (6 bases). In germline, CDR1 is SGHAT, CDR2 FQNNGV. V lost 11 bases to trimming and J lost 3 bases, with 17 bases between them. This CDR3 has 14 residues. CDR3 sequence: CAPIRGGTNQPQHF. As DNA, the CDR3 is TGTGCCCCCATAAGGGGGGGCACCAATCAGCCCCAGCATTTT.

This clonotype was recorded many times. The chain combines TRBV12-3 or TRBV12-4 with TRBJ1-5; 9 bases agree with TRBD1. This CDR3 comprises 15 residues. V lost 5 bases and J lost 0; bases outside the gene matches: 2. The CDR3 nucleotides read TGTGCCAGCAGTCAGACAGGGGGTAGCAATCAGCCCCAGCATTTT. Amino acids: CASSQTGGSNQPQHF.

This clonotype was detected a few times. DNA for the CDR3: TGTGCCAGCAGCGGACGGGGGTACGCCTACAATGAGCAGTTCTTC. This sequence encodes CASSGRGYAYNEQFF. The gene calls are TRBV5-8 and TRBJ2-1, with a possible D match to TRBD2 (6 bases). CDR3 length: 15 residues. The V and J ends lost 4 bases and 2 bases respectively, with 13 bases between them. Germline V gene data show CDR1 as SGHTS and CDR2 as YDEGEE.

In this sample, this clonotype turned up many times. V gene TRBV29-1 combines with J gene TRBJ1-2; D possibly corresponds to TRBD1 (5 bases). Trimming took 3 bases from V and 8 from J, leaving 19 bases between them. The CDR3 consists of 14 residues. Germline CDR1 reads SQVTM; CDR2 reads ANQGSEA. The CDR3 reads CSVETGATSPGYTF. The CDR3 region has the DNA TGCAGCGTTGAGACCGGGGCGACTTCTCCGGGCTACACCTTC.

The chain employs TRBV2 and TRBJ1-2, with TRBD1 as a possible D gene (5 bases). The CDR3 has 14 residues. Between the trimmed V and J ends, which lost 4 bases and 4 bases, there was a span of 13 bases. The V gene's germline CDR1 is SNHLY and CDR2 FYNNEI. CDR3 DNA: TGTGCCAGCAGTGGAGCCCGGGACGGCTATGGCTACACCTTC. Protein: CASSGARDGYGYTF.

CDR3 nucleotide sequence: TGTGCCAGCAGCTCCTTCCCGGGACTTACAGGGGCTGGGGACCAAGAGACCCAGTACTTC. Translated: CASSSFPGLTGAGDQETQYF. This chain joins TRBV7-9 and TRBJ2-5; D possibly corresponds to TRBD1 (7 bases). With 4 bases removed from V and 0 bases from J, the gap between germline ends came to 27 bases. Germline V gives CDR1 SEHNR, CDR2 FQNEAQ (reference sequence). This CDR3 contains 20 residues.

The rearrangement links TRBV20-1 to TRBJ2-7; 7 bases fit TRBD1. Germline assignment: CDR1 DFQATT and CDR2 SNEGSKA (reference sequence). V lost 5 bases and J lost 0; bases outside the gene matches: 7. The CDR3 has 14 residues. For the CDR3, the DNA is TGCAGTGCTCGCCGACAGGGCCTCTCCTACGAGCAGTACTTC. Translating gives CSARRQGLSYEQYF.

The chain is built from TRBV28 and TRBJ1-1, with 9 bases that match TRBD1. Germline V gene sequence: CDR1 MDHEN, CDR2 SYDVKM. The CDR3 consists of 16 residues. The trim removed 3 bases at V and 3 bases at J, leaving 8 bases unmatched. CDR3 bases: TGTGCCAGCAGTTTCTCCGGACAGGGGACGGACACTGAAGCTTTCTTT. This codes for CASSFSGQGTDTEAFF.

V and J are TRBV18 and TRBJ1-1, with D possibly matching TRBD1 (5 bases). The germline V gene has CDR1 KGHSH and CDR2 LQKENI. The V and J ends lost 3 bases and 1 base respectively, with 9 bases between them. This CDR3 is built from 14 residues. The CDR3 reads CASSPGLSNTEAFF. CDR3 coding DNA: TGTGCCAGCTCACCGGGACTTTCGAACACTGAAGCTTTCTTT. Filled out from reference TRBV18 and TRBJ1-1, the complete variable domain reads NAGVMQNPRHLVRRRGQEARLRCSPMKGHSHVYWYRQLPEEGLKFMVYLQKENIIDESGMPKERFSAEFPKEGPSILRIQQVVRGDSAAYFCASSPGLSNTEAFFGQGTRLTVV.

This rearrangement joins TRBV2 to TRBJ2-3; perhaps TRBD2 as D (5 bases). V was trimmed by 5 bases and J by 2 bases, leaving 14 bases between them. The CDR3 has 15 residues. Germline loops: CDR1 SNHLY, CDR2 FYNNEI. CDR3 in amino acids: CASSPRAGYTDTQYF. The CDR3 DNA is TGTGCCAGCAGTCCCCGGGCGGGCTACACAGATACGCAGTATTTT.

CDR3 loop: CASRELGSTSFYGYTF. The CDR3 nucleotides read TGTGCCAGCAGGGAACTAGGGAGCACCAGCTTCTATGGCTACACCTTC. This chain connects TRBV2 to TRBJ1-2; no firm D call. Trimming took off 6 bases at V and 4 bases at J, with 21 bases between the two ends. Germline V CDR1 and CDR2: SNHLY, FYNNEI. The CDR3 loop spans 16 amino acids.

This clonotype was observed at least ten times. V and J are TRBV11-2 and TRBJ2-3; a possible D gene is TRBD1 (6 bases). Germline V lookup: CDR1 SGHAT, CDR2 FQNNGV. The V end was cut by 4 bases, the J end by 2 bases, with 10 bases between. This CDR3 has 14 residues. In DNA, the CDR3 is TGTGCCAGCAGCTGGGACACCCACACAGATACGCAGTATTTT. Protein: CASSWDTHTDTQYF. Full variable domain (remainder filled in from reference TRBV11-2 and TRBJ2-3): EAGVAQSPRYKIIEKRQSVAFWCNPISGHATLYWYQQILGQGPKLLIQFQNNGVVDDSQLPKDRFSAERLKGVDSTLKIQPAKLEDSAVYLCASSWDTHTDTQYFGPGTRLTVL.

This clonotype has a single count. J is TRBJ2-2 and V is TRBV2; 7 bases are shared with TRBD1. With V trimmed by 9 bases and J by 3 bases, 7 bases remained unmatched. This CDR3 spans 14 amino acids. CDR1 is SNHLY, CDR2 FYNNEI, per germline. CDR3 DNA sequence: TGTGCCAGGGAGACAGGGTGGGACACCGGGGAGCTGTTTTTT. Translating it yields CARETGWDTGELFF.

This clonotype was seen once. The chain recombines TRBV11-2 with TRBJ2-1, with 9 bases matching TRBD1. The CDR3 contains 14 residues. Germline assignment: CDR1 SGHAT and CDR2 FQNNGV. The junction had 5 bases not matched to a gene; V was cut back by 2 bases and J by 9 bases. CDR3 residues: CASSLTPDRGEQFF. CDR3 DNA: TGTGCCAGCAGCTTAACCCCGGACAGGGGTGAGCAGTTCTTC. The full variable domain, completed using reference TRBV11-2 and TRBJ2-1, is EAGVAQSPRYKIIEKRQSVAFWCNPISGHATLYWYQQILGQGPKLLIQFQNNGVVDDSQLPKDRFSAERLKGVDSTLKIQPAKLEDSAVYLCASSLTPDRGEQFFGPGTRLTVL.

This clonotype was counted ten times or more. This chain links TRBV2 with TRBJ2-3, with unresolved D. Germline V gene lookup returns CDR1 SNHLY and CDR2 FYNNEI. V was cut by 1 base and J by 3 bases, with 5 bases left in between. The CDR3 covers 13 residues. The CDR3 region is CASSEGATDTQYF. Written as DNA, the CDR3 is TGTGCCAGCAGTGAAGGGGCAACAGATACGCAGTATTTT.

The table lists this clonotype with many counts. The chain links TRBV28 to TRBJ2-1; D perhaps matches TRBD2 (5 bases). This CDR3 is 13 amino acids long. CDR1 MDHEN and CDR2 SYDVKM come from the germline V gene. Trimming removed 7 bases from V and 8 bases from J, with 15 bases in between. CDR3 sequence: CASTPLPGYEQFF. For the CDR3, the DNA is TGTGCCAGCACTCCTCTACCGGGGTATGAGCAGTTCTTC. The whole variable domain, remainder taken from reference TRBV28 and TRBJ2-1, is DVKVTQSSRYLVKRTGEKVFLECVQDMDHENMFWYRQDPGLGLRLIYFSYDVKMKEKGDIPEGYSVSREKKERFSLILESASTNQTSMYLCASTPLPGYEQFFGPGTRLTVL.

At least ten counts were recorded for this clonotype. This chain uses TRBV28 with TRBJ2-7, with D perhaps TRBD2 (5 bases). V was shortened by 5 bases and J by 5 bases, with 16 bases between the two germline ends. Germline values: CDR1 MDHEN, CDR2 SYDVKM. CDR3 length: 14 amino acids. The CDR3 region has the DNA TGTGCCAGCAGTACGGGAACGATCGGGAACGAGCAGTACTTC. Its protein is CASSTGTIGNEQYF.

This clonotype has ten or more counts. The J gene is TRBJ1-5, the V gene TRBV6-1; the D gene is possibly TRBD1 (6 bases). CDR1 is MNHNS, CDR2 SASEGT, per germline. The CDR3 length is 15 residues. V lost 3 bases and J lost 2, with 11 bases in between. The CDR3 loop reads CASSDTGKGNQPQHF. The CDR3, as DNA: TGTGCCAGCAGTGACACAGGGAAGGGCAATCAGCCCCAGCATTTT.

On this clonotype: One junction end does not reproduce the germline sequence, and a read error may be involved. V gene TRBV27 combines with J gene TRBJ2-2; D is perhaps TRBD1 or TRBD2 (6 bases each). The CDR3 has 18 residues. CDR1 and CDR2 (germline): MNHEY, SMNVEV (reference sequence). CDR3 sequence (DNA): TGTGCCAGCAGTTTAATGGCAACGAGGGGGGTGCTCACCGGGGGGCTGTTTTTT. Protein: CASSLMATRGVLTGGLFF.

Ten or more counts support this clonotype. The rearrangement links TRBV29-1 to TRBJ2-1; 9 bases line up with TRBD1. Germline assignment: CDR1 SQVTM and CDR2 ANQGSEA. J lost 10 bases, V lost 2 bases, and 9 bases had no gene match. The CDR3 length is 14 residues. The chain's CDR3 is CSVESRTGEYEQFF. CDR3 coding DNA: TGCAGCGTTGAATCTAGGACAGGGGAATACGAGCAGTTCTTC.

This clonotype was seen only a few times. CDR3 protein: CASSEGRYNEKLFF. As DNA, the CDR3 is TGTGCCAGCAGTGAAGGCCGCTACAATGAAAAACTGTTTTTT. The chain has TRBV2 and TRBJ1-4; D gene ambiguous. The germline V gene encodes CDR1 SNHLY and CDR2 FYNNEI. The CDR3 spans 14 residues. V gave up 1 base and J gave up 5 bases, with 8 bases separating them. Complete variable domain (other parts from reference TRBV2 and TRBJ1-4): EPEVTQTPSHQVTQMGQEVILRCVPISNHLYFYWYRQILGQKVEFLVSFYNNEISEKSEIFDDQFSVERPDGSNFTLKIRSTKLEDSAMYFCASSEGRYNEKLFFGSGTQLSVL.

Details on this clonotype: This likely came from a read error, as a far larger clone is one base away. CDR3 in DNA: TGTGCCAGCAGCGCCCGGACTAGCGGGACCGACGAGCAGTACTTC. Translating it yields CASSARTSGTDEQYF. The V gene is TRBV7-9, the J gene TRBJ2-7; 12 bases align to TRBD2. Trimming removed 5 bases from V and 5 bases from J; junction bases left unmatched: 7. Germline V CDR1 and CDR2: SEHNR, FQNEAQ (reference sequence). The CDR3 runs to 15 residues.

In this sample, this clonotype turned up many times. CDR3 residues: CSARDEGKNTEAFF. The CDR3 DNA reads TGCAGTGCTAGAGATGAGGGGAAGAACACTGAAGCTTTCTTT. The rearrangement joins TRBV20-1 to TRBJ1-1, with D possibly being TRBD1 (5 bases). Per the germline V gene, CDR1 is DFQATT and CDR2 is SNEGSKA (reference sequence). Trimming cost V 0 bases and J 1 base, with 9 bases left between them. The CDR3 is 14 amino acids.

This clonotype was seen ten or more times. This chain joins TRBV6-1 and TRBJ2-7, with D possibly matching TRBD1 (7 bases). V gave up 6 bases and J gave up 5 bases, with 17 bases separating them. The germline gives CDR1 MNHNS, CDR2 SASEGT. The CDR3 is made up of 14 amino acids. CDR3 in amino acids: CASRGGTAGHEQYF. CDR3 in DNA: TGTGCCAGCAGAGGCGGGACAGCGGGCCACGAGCAGTACTTC.

This clonotype was seen many times. The chain employs TRBV2 and TRBJ1-4; D is perhaps TRBD1 (6 bases). Germline V lookup: CDR1 SNHLY, CDR2 FYNNEI. Trimming took 4 bases from V and 5 from J, leaving 14 bases between them. The CDR3 is 15 residues long. In DNA form, the CDR3 reads TGTGCCAGCAGTGGACAGGCGTGGGGCAATGAAAAACTGTTTTTT. Translation gives CASSGQAWGNEKLFF.

Note on this clonotype: This may come from a read error, since a much larger clone is one base off. The chain carries TRBV5-8 and TRBJ2-5, with 8 bases lining up with TRBD1. The CDR3 consists of 15 residues. Looked up from germline, CDR1 is SGHTS and CDR2 is YDEGEE. This CDR3 reads CASSLGQGAPETHYF. Written as DNA, the CDR3 is TGTGCCAGCAGCTTGGGCCAGGGGGCGCCGGAGACCCACTACTTC.

This clonotype appeared many times. The rearrangement links TRBV11-2 to TRBJ2-2; 9 bases fit TRBD2. Losses at the gene ends were 4 bases for V and 0 bases for J; bases not matched to a gene: 3. There are 16 residues in the CDR3. The germline V gene has CDR1 SGHAT and CDR2 FQNNGV. Written as DNA, the CDR3 is TGTGCCAGCAGCTCGCAGCGGGGGGCGAACACCGGGGAGCTGTTTTTT. Protein: CASSSQRGANTGELFF.

This clonotype was observed a handful of times. The CDR3 loop is CASSVAGTTKETQYF. In nucleotides, the CDR3 is TGTGCCAGCAGCGTAGCTGGGACTACAAAAGAGACCCAGTACTTC. V gene TRBV9 combines with J gene TRBJ2-5, with 7 nucleotides matching TRBD2. CDR3 size: 15 residues. Trimming cost V 0 bases and J 3 bases; bases outside gene matches: 5. CDR1 is SGDLS, CDR2 YYNGEE, per germline.